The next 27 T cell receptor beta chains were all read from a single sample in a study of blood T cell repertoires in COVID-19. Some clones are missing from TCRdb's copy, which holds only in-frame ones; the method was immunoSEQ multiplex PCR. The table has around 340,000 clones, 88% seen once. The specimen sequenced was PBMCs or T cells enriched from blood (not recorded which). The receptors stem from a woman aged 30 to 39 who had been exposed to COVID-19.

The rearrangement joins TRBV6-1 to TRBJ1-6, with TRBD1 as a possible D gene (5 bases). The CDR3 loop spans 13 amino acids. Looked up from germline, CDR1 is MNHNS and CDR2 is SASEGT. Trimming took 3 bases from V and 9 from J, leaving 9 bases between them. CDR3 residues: CASSDQGPSPLHF. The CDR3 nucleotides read TGTGCCAGCAGTGACCAGGGTCCTTCACCCCTCCACTTT.

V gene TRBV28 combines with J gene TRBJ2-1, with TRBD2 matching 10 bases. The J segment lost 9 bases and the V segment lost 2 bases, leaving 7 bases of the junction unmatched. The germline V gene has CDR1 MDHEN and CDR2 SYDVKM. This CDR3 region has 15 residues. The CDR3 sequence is CASSLPLAGGSEQFF. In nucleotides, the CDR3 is TGTGCCAGCAGTTTACCCTTAGCGGGAGGCAGTGAGCAGTTCTTC.

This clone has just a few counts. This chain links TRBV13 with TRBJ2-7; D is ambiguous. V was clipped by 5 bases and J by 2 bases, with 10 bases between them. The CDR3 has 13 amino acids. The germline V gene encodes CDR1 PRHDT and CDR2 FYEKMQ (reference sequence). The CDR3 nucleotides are TGTGCCAGCAGCGTCGCTGGGCCCTACGAGCAGTACTTC. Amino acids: CASSVAGPYEQYF.

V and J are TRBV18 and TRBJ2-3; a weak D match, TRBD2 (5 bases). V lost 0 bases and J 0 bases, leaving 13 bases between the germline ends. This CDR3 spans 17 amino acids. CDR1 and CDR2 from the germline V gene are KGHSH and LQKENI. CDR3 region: CASSPPLGGASTDTQYF. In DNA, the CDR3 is TGTGCCAGCTCACCACCCCTTGGAGGAGCCAGCACAGATACGCAGTATTTT.

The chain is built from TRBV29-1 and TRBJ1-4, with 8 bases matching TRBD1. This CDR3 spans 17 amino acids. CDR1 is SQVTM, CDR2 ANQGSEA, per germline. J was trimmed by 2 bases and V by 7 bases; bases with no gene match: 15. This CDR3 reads CSAQRSGQGRTNEKLFF. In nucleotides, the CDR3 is TGCAGCGCTCAACGCTCAGGACAGGGAAGGACTAATGAAAAACTGTTTTTT.

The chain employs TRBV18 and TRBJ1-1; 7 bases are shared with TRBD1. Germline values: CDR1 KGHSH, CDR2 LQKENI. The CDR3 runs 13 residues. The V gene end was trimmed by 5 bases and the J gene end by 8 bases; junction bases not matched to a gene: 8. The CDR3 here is CASSETDRVEAFF. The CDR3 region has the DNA TGTGCCAGCTCAGAAACCGACAGGGTAGAAGCTTTCTTT.

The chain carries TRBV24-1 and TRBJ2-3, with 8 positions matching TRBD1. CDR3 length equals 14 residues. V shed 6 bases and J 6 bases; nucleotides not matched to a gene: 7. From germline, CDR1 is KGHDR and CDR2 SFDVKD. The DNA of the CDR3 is TGTGCCACCAGTCCAACACAGGGGGTGGATACGCAGTATTTT. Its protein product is CATSPTQGVDTQYF.

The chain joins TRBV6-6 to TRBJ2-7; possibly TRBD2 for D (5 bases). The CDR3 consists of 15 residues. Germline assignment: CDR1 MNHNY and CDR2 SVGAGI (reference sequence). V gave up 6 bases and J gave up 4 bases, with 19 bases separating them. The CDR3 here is CASSLLRRLGYEQYF. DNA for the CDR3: TGTGCCAGCAGCCTACTTCGGAGGCTTGGGTACGAGCAGTACTTC.

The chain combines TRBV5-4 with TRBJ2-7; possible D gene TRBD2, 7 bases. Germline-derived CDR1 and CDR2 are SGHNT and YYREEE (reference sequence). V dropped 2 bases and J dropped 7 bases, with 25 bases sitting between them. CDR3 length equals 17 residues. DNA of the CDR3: TGTGCCAGCAGCTTAGGGGCGGGGGCGCAGGGTCAGCGGGAGCAGTACTTC. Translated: CASSLGAGAQGQREQYF.

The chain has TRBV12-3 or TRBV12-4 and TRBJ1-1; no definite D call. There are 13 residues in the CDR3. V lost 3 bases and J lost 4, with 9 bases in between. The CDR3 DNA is TGTGCCAGCAGTTTGGGCCCTGGCACTGAAGCTTTCTTT. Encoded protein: CASSLGPGTEAFF.

In DNA form, the CDR3 reads TGTGCCTGGGGGGACAGCTCCTACGAGCAGTACTTC. Protein product: CAWGDSSYEQYF. The rearrangement joins TRBV30 to TRBJ2-7, with 7 nucleotides matching TRBD1. This CDR3 has 12 residues. CDR1 and CDR2 (germline): GTSNPN, SVGIG (reference sequence). Losses at the gene ends were 5 bases for V and 0 bases for J; bases not matched to a gene: 1.

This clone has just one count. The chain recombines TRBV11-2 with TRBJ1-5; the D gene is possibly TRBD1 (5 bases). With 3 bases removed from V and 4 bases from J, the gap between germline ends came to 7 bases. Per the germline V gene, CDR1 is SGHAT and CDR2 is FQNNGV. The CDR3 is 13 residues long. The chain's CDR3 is CASSFGANQPQHF. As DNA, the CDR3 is TGTGCCAGCAGCTTTGGGGCGAATCAGCCCCAGCATTTT.

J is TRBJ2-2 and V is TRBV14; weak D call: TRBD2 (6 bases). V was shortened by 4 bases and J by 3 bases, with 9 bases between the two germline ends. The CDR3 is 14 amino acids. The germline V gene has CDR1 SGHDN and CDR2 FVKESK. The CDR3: CASSRGTYTGELFF. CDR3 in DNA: TGTGCCAGCAGCCGAGGGACTTACACCGGGGAGCTGTTTTTT.

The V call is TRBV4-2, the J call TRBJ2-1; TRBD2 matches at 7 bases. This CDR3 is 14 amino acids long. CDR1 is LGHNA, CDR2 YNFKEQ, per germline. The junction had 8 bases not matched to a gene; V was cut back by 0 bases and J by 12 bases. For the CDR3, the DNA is TGTGCCAGCAGCCAAGATTTAGAGCGGGATTGGCAGTTCTTC. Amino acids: CASSQDLERDWQFF.

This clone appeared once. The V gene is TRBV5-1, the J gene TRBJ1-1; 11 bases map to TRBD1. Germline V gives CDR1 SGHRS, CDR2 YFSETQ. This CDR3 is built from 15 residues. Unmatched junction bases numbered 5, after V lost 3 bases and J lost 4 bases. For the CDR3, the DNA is TGCGCCAGCAGCTCTGGACAGGGGGCTAGCACTGAAGCTTTCTTT. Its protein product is CASSSGQGASTEAFF.

The CDR3 DNA is TGTGCCAGTAGTAGACCCCGGACAGGGGCGGATCAGCCCCAGCATTTT. Translating it yields CASSRPRTGADQPQHF. This chain links TRBV19 with TRBJ1-5; TRBD1 matches 9 bases. V dropped 4 bases and J dropped 5; count of bases not matched to a gene: 9. The CDR3 contains 16 residues. Germline V gives CDR1 LNHDA, CDR2 SQIVND (reference sequence).

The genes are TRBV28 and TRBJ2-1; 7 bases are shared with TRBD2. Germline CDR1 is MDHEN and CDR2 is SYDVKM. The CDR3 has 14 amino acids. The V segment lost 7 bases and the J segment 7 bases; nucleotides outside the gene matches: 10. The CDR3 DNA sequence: TGTGCCAGCACCTTTAACTTCGGGGGGAATGAGCAGTTCTTC. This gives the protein CASTFNFGGNEQFF.

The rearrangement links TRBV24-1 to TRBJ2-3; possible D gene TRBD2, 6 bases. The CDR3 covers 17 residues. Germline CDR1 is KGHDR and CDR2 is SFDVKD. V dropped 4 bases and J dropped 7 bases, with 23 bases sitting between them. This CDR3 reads CATSDDAGLASTYTQYF. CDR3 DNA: TGTGCCACCAGTGACGACGCTGGGCTAGCGAGCACCTATACGCAGTATTTT.

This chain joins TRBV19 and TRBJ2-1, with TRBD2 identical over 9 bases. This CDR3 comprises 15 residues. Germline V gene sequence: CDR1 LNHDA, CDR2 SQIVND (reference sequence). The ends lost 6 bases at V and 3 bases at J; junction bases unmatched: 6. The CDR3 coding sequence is TGTGCCAGTAGAGAAGGACTAGCGTTCTACAATGAGCAGTTCTTC. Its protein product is CASREGLAFYNEQFF. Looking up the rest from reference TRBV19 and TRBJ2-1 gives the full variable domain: DGGITQSPKYLFRKEGQNVTLSCEQNLNHDAMYWYRQDPGQGLRLIYYSQIVNDFQKGDIAEGYSVSREKKESFPLTVTSAQKNPTAFYLCASREGLAFYNEQFFGPGTRLTVL.

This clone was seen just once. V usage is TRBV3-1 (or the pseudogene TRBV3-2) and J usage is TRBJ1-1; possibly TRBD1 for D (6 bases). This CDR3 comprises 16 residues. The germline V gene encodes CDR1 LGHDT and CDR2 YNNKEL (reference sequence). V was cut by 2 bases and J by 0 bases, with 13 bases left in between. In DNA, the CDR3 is TGTGCCAGCAGCCAACCTCGGGACACCCTGAACACTGAAGCTTTCTTT. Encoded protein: CASSQPRDTLNTEAFF.

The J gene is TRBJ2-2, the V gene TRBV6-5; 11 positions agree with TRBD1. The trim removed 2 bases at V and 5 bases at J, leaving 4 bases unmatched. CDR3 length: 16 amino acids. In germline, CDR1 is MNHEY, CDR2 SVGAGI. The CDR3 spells CASSYGQGARTGELFF. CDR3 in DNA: TGTGCCAGCAGTTACGGACAGGGGGCGCGGACCGGGGAGCTGTTTTTT.

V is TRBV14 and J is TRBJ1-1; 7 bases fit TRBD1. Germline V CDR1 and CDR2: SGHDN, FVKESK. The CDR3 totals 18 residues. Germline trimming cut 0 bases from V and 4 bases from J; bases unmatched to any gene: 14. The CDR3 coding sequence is TGTGCCAGCAGCCAAGACCGACAGGGTTCGGGGTGGGGCACTGAAGCTTTCTTT. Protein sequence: CASSQDRQGSGWGTEAFF. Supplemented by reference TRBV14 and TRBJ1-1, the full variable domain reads EAGVTQFPSHSVIEKGQTVTLRCDPISGHDNLYWYRRVMGKEIKFLLHFVKESKQDESGMPNNRFLAERTGGTYSTLKVQPAELEDSGVYFCASSQDRQGSGWGTEAFFGQGTRLTVV.

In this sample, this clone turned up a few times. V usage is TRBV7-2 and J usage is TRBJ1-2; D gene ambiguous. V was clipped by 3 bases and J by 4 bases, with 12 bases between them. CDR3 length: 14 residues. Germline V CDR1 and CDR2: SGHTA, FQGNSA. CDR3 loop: CASSFGPIGYGYTF. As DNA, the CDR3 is TGTGCCAGCAGCTTCGGTCCCATCGGCTATGGCTACACCTTC.

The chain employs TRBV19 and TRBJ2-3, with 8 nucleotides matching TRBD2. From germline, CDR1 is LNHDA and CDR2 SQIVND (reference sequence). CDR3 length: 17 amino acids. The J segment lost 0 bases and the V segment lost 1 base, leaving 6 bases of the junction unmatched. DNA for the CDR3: TGTGCCAGTAGTATAGGGACTAGCCGTATTAGCACAGATACGCAGTATTTT. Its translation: CASSIGTSRISTDTQYF. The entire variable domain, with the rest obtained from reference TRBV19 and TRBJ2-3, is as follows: DGGITQSPKYLFRKEGQNVTLSCEQNLNHDAMYWYRQDPGQGLRLIYYSQIVNDFQKGDIAEGYSVSREKKESFPLTVTSAQKNPTAFYLCASSIGTSRISTDTQYFGPGTRLTVL.

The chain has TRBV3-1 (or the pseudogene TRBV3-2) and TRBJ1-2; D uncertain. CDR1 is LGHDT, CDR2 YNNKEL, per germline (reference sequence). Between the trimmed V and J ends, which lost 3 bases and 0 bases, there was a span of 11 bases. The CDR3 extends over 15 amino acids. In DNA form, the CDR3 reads TGTGCCAGCAGCCAGGGCAGCTTTTCTAACTATGGCTACACCTTC. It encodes CASSQGSFSNYGYTF.

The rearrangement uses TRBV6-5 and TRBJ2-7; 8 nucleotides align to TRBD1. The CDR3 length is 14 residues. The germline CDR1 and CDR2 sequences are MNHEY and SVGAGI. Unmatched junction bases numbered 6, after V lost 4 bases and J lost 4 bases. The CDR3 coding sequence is TGTGCCAGCAGTTTACAGGGGGGAATATACGAGCAGTACTTC. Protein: CASSLQGGIYEQYF.

CDR3 loop: CASSETGTALRYTF. For the CDR3, the DNA is TGTGCCAGCAGTGAAACGGGGACAGCTTTACGCTACACCTTC. The rearrangement links TRBV2 to TRBJ1-2; 7 bases agree with TRBD1. CDR1 is SNHLY and CDR2 is FYNNEI in the germline V gene. The CDR3 is 14 amino acids. J was trimmed by 9 bases and V by 2 bases; bases with no gene match: 9.